A selection of T cell receptor beta chains follows, all from one sample in a study of cytomegalovirus exposure and HLA in healthy donors. Here immunoSEQ multiplex PCR was the method, and the copy in TCRdb shows in-frame clones only, minus some. The table has about 140,000 clones, 70% to 90% seen once. Material for sequencing was PBMCs. Receptor source: a man younger than 35 in good health and CMV-seronegative. CDR3s include the opening cysteine and the closing phenylalanine or tryptophan. D genes are given only for firm matches. Clone size is stated in some rows and not others, as once, few, many or a class when expanded.

j_gene: TRBJ1-5; v_gene: TRBV7-8; d_gene: TRBD1; abundance: .; CDR3aa: CASSLGTGDNQPQHF; CDR3nt: TGTGCCAGCAGCTTGGGGACAGGGGATAATCAGCCCCAGCATTTT
j_gene: TRBJ1-2; v_gene: TRBV15; d_gene: .; abundance: .; CDR3aa: CATSRDPKGAEVYGYTF; CDR3nt: TGTGCCACCAGCAGAGACCCTAAAGGAGCGGAGGTCTATGGCTACACCTTC
j_gene: TRBJ2-1; v_gene: TRBV19; d_gene: .; abundance: once; CDR3aa: CASSIRTKQFF; CDR3nt: TGTGCCAGTAGTATACGGACAAAGCAGTTCTTC
j_gene: TRBJ2-7; v_gene: TRBV29-1; d_gene: .; abundance: .; CDR3aa: CSVEVGNGYEQYF; CDR3nt: TGCAGCGTTGAAGTCGGGAACGGCTACGAGCAGTACTTC
j_gene: TRBJ1-3; v_gene: TRBV12-5; d_gene: .; abundance: .; CDR3aa: CASAVRARGNTIYF; CDR3nt: TGTGCTAGTGCAGTCAGGGCCCGCGGAAACACCATATATTTT
j_gene: TRBJ2-1; v_gene: TRBV7-8; d_gene: .; abundance: .; CDR3aa: CASSLGRGGDDYNEQFF; CDR3nt: TGTGCCAGCAGCTTAGGAAGGGGCGGAGATGACTACAATGAGCAGTTCTTC
j_gene: TRBJ2-7; v_gene: TRBV19; d_gene: TRBD2; abundance: .; CDR3aa: CASRRTSGSSYEQYF; CDR3nt: TGTGCCAGTAGACGCACTAGCGGGAGCTCCTACGAGCAGTACTTC
j_gene: TRBJ2-7; v_gene: TRBV19; d_gene: .; abundance: few; CDR3aa: CASSTSREGAKGEQYF; CDR3nt: TGTGCCAGTAGTACCTCTCGAGAAGGGGCAAAGGGGGAGCAGTACTTC
j_gene: TRBJ2-1; v_gene: TRBV6-5; d_gene: TRBD2; abundance: .; CDR3aa: CASSYGLAGTNEQFF; CDR3nt: TGTGCCAGCAGTTATGGACTAGCGGGGACCAATGAGCAGTTCTTC
j_gene: TRBJ1-2; v_gene: TRBV10-2; d_gene: .; abundance: .; CDR3aa: CASSTGGAWTF; CDR3nt: TGCGCCAGCAGTACTGGGGGGGCTTGGACCTTC
j_gene: TRBJ1-2; v_gene: TRBV19; d_gene: .; abundance: .; CDR3aa: CASSITAVGTNYGYTF; CDR3nt: TGTGCCAGTAGTATAACTGCCGTGGGCACAAACTATGGCTACACCTTC
j_gene: TRBJ1-4; v_gene: TRBV5-1; d_gene: TRBD1; abundance: .; CDR3aa: CASSGQAATNEKLFF; CDR3nt: TGCGCCAGCTCCGGACAGGCGGCAACTAATGAAAAACTGTTTTTT
j_gene: TRBJ2-7; v_gene: TRBV27; d_gene: .; abundance: .; CDR3aa: CASSVAGSYEQYF; CDR3nt: TGTGCCAGCAGTGTCGCCGGTTCCTACGAGCAGTACTTC
j_gene: TRBJ2-3; v_gene: TRBV19; d_gene: TRBD1; abundance: .; CDR3aa: CASRGYTGGTDTQYF; CDR3nt: TGTGCCAGTAGAGGCTACACAGGGGGCACAGATACGCAGTATTTT
j_gene: TRBJ1-2; v_gene: TRBV7-2; d_gene: TRBD1; abundance: .; CDR3aa: CASSFTGGGDGYTF; CDR3nt: TGTGCCAGCAGCTTTACAGGGGGCGGTGATGGCTACACCTTC
j_gene: TRBJ1-5; v_gene: TRBV16; d_gene: .; abundance: .; CDR3aa: CASSPRGFPSNQPQHF; CDR3nt: TGTGCCAGCAGCCCGAGAGGGTTCCCGAGCAATCAGCCCCAGCATTTT
j_gene: TRBJ2-1; v_gene: TRBV5-4; d_gene: TRBD2; abundance: .; CDR3aa: CASSFGLAGSLYNEQFF; CDR3nt: TGTGCCAGCAGCTTTGGACTAGCGGGATCCTTGTACAATGAGCAGTTCTTC
j_gene: TRBJ2-1; v_gene: TRBV28; d_gene: TRBD2; abundance: .; CDR3aa: CASSPGTSGGNEQFF; CDR3nt: TGTGCCAGCAGTCCGGGGACTAGCGGGGGGAATGAGCAGTTCTTC
j_gene: TRBJ2-3; v_gene: TRBV30; d_gene: TRBD2; abundance: few; CDR3aa: CAWSRMSGSGTDTQYF; CDR3nt: TGTGCCTGGAGTAGGATGAGCGGGAGTGGGACAGATACGCAGTATTTT
j_gene: TRBJ1-1; v_gene: TRBV11-2; d_gene: TRBD1; abundance: .; CDR3aa: CASSSQGDTEAFF; CDR3nt: TGTGCCAGCAGCTCACAGGGGGACACTGAAGCTTTCTTT
j_gene: TRBJ1-5; v_gene: TRBV7-2; d_gene: .; abundance: .; CDR3aa: CASSIQGTQPQHF; CDR3nt: TGTGCCAGCAGCATCCAGGGGACCCAGCCCCAGCATTTT
j_gene: TRBJ2-1; v_gene: TRBV5-4; d_gene: .; abundance: once; CDR3aa: CASSLVSVNEQFF; CDR3nt: TGTGCCAGCAGCTTGGTGTCAGTCAATGAGCAGTTCTTC
j_gene: TRBJ1-1; v_gene: TRBV4-1; d_gene: TRBD1; abundance: few; CDR3aa: CASGQGVVTEAFF; CDR3nt: TGCGCCAGTGGACAGGGGGTTGTAACTGAAGCTTTCTTT
j_gene: TRBJ1-6; v_gene: TRBV7-9; d_gene: .; abundance: .; CDR3aa: CASSLGSLRDTNSPLHF; CDR3nt: TGTGCCAGCAGCTTAGGTTCTCTACGGGACACAAATTCACCCCTCCACTTT
j_gene: TRBJ2-1; v_gene: TRBV11-2; d_gene: .; abundance: .; CDR3aa: CASSLGSTAYNEQFF; CDR3nt: TGTGCCAGCAGCTTGGGGAGTACGGCCTACAATGAGCAGTTCTTC
j_gene: TRBJ2-2; v_gene: TRBV27; d_gene: .; abundance: .; CDR3aa: CASSFSGEITNTGELFF; CDR3nt: TGTGCCAGCAGCTTTTCGGGGGAGATTACGAACACCGGGGAGCTGTTTTTT
j_gene: TRBJ1-2; v_gene: TRBV28; d_gene: .; abundance: .; CDR3aa: CASSLPRHPNYGYTF; CDR3nt: TGTGCCAGCAGTTTACCCAGACACCCGAACTATGGCTACACCTTC
j_gene: TRBJ1-5; v_gene: TRBV12-5; d_gene: TRBD1; abundance: .; CDR3aa: CASGLGGAGQPQHF; CDR3nt: TGTGCTAGTGGTTTAGGGGGCGCAGGTCAGCCCCAGCATTTT
j_gene: TRBJ2-7; v_gene: TRBV5-6; d_gene: .; abundance: .; CDR3aa: CASSLLGEEQYF; CDR3nt: TGTGCCAGCAGCTTATTAGGGGAAGAGCAGTACTTC
j_gene: TRBJ2-2; v_gene: TRBV5-1; d_gene: TRBD1; abundance: .; CDR3aa: CASSPTGGGGTGELFF; CDR3nt: TGCGCCAGCAGCCCGACAGGGGGGGGAGGCACCGGGGAGCTGTTTTTT
j_gene: TRBJ1-5; v_gene: TRBV19; d_gene: TRBD1; abundance: few; CDR3aa: CASTRGQAKYQPQHF; CDR3nt: TGTGCCAGTACCCGGGGACAGGCTAAGTATCAGCCCCAGCATTTT
j_gene: TRBJ2-2; v_gene: TRBV27; d_gene: TRBD2; abundance: .; CDR3aa: CASSLTRGLAGNLNTGELFF; CDR3nt: TGTGCCAGCAGCCTAACACGGGGACTAGCGGGGAACTTAAACACCGGGGAGCTGTTTTTT
j_gene: TRBJ1-2; v_gene: TRBV18; d_gene: .; abundance: .; CDR3aa: CASSPDSLANYGYTF; CDR3nt: TGTGCCAGCTCACCAGACAGTTTAGCTAACTATGGCTACACCTTC
j_gene: TRBJ2-2; v_gene: TRBV30; d_gene: .; abundance: .; CDR3aa: CAWSVFGFGNTGELFF; CDR3nt: TGTGCCTGGAGTGTATTCGGGTTTGGGAACACCGGGGAGCTGTTTTTT
j_gene: TRBJ2-1; v_gene: TRBV5-1; d_gene: .; abundance: .; CDR3aa: CASSLGVAQYNEQFF; CDR3nt: TGCGCCAGCAGCTTGGGGGTAGCGCAATACAATGAGCAGTTCTTC
j_gene: TRBJ2-1; v_gene: TRBV15; d_gene: TRBD1; abundance: once; CDR3aa: CATSREMDRGNYNEQFF; CDR3nt: TGTGCCACCAGCAGAGAAATGGACAGGGGAAACTACAATGAGCAGTTCTTC
j_gene: TRBJ1-6; v_gene: TRBV4-1; d_gene: .; abundance: once; CDR3aa: CASSLGQTSSYNSPLHF; CDR3nt: TGCGCCAGCAGCCTCGGACAGACAAGCTCCTATAATTCACCCCTCCACTTT
j_gene: TRBJ2-7; v_gene: TRBV5-1; d_gene: TRBD1; abundance: once; CDR3aa: CASSFGTGALYEQYF; CDR3nt: TGCGCCAGCAGCTTCGGGACAGGCGCCCTCTACGAGCAGTACTTC
j_gene: TRBJ2-1; v_gene: TRBV15; d_gene: TRBD2; abundance: .; CDR3aa: CATSRDRLAGGPSRSYNEQFF; CDR3nt: TGTGCCACCAGCAGAGATCGACTAGCGGGAGGGCCTTCCAGGTCCTACAATGAGCAGTTCTTC
j_gene: TRBJ1-1; v_gene: TRBV9; d_gene: .; abundance: .; CDR3aa: CASSPYTEAFF; CDR3nt: TGTGCCAGCAGCCCTTACACTGAAGCTTTCTTT
j_gene: TRBJ2-1; v_gene: TRBV7-2; d_gene: .; abundance: .; CDR3aa: CASSLVGGEGDEQFF; CDR3nt: TGTGCCAGCAGCTTAGTAGGCGGGGAGGGGGATGAGCAGTTCTTC
j_gene: TRBJ1-1; v_gene: TRBV9; d_gene: TRBD1; abundance: .; CDR3aa: CASSVGTGPTEAFF; CDR3nt: TGTGCCAGCAGCGTCGGGACAGGGCCCACTGAAGCTTTCTTT
j_gene: TRBJ2-5; v_gene: TRBV7-8; d_gene: .; abundance: .; CDR3aa: CASSSTTGVETQYF; CDR3nt: TGTGCCAGCAGCTCCACAACAGGCGTAGAGACCCAGTACTTC
j_gene: TRBJ1-4; v_gene: TRBV30; d_gene: TRBD1; abundance: .; CDR3aa: CAWSPGQGGKEKLFF; CDR3nt: TGTGCCTGGAGTCCAGGACAGGGGGGAAAGGAAAAACTGTTTTTT
j_gene: TRBJ2-1; v_gene: TRBV5-6; d_gene: .; abundance: .; CDR3aa: CASSYLLRGNEQFF; CDR3nt: TGTGCCAGCAGCTACCTGCTCAGAGGCAATGAGCAGTTCTTC
j_gene: TRBJ1-2; v_gene: TRBV6-5; d_gene: TRBD1; abundance: .; CDR3aa: CASSDRQGSSTF; CDR3nt: TGTGCCAGCAGTGACAGACAGGGCTCCTCGACCTTC
j_gene: TRBJ2-5; v_gene: TRBV7-9; d_gene: .; abundance: .; CDR3aa: CASSLRHVPLSGTQYF; CDR3nt: TGTGCCAGCAGCTTAAGACATGTCCCCCTGTCAGGGACCCAGTACTTC
j_gene: TRBJ1-1; v_gene: TRBV6-5; d_gene: .; abundance: .; CDR3aa: CASSYGRRGLNTEAFF; CDR3nt: TGTGCCAGCAGTTACGGACGTCGGGGGTTGAACACTGAAGCTTTCTTT
j_gene: TRBJ1-2; v_gene: TRBV4-1; d_gene: .; abundance: once; CDR3aa: CASSQEDRANYGYTF; CDR3nt: TGCGCCAGCAGCCAAGAGGACAGAGCTAACTATGGCTACACCTTC
j_gene: TRBJ2-1; v_gene: TRBV9; d_gene: TRBD2; abundance: .; CDR3aa: CASSVSGGPSEQFF; CDR3nt: TGTGCCAGCAGCGTAAGCGGGGGGCCCAGTGAGCAGTTCTTC
j_gene: TRBJ2-5; v_gene: TRBV12-5; d_gene: TRBD2; abundance: .; CDR3aa: CASGPGRGGLATGETQYF; CDR3nt: TGTGCTAGTGGTCCCGGCCGGGGGGGACTAGCCACCGGAGAGACCCAGTACTTC